This passage covers 32 T cell receptor beta chains from one sample sequenced in a study of blood T cell repertoires in COVID-19. The protocol was immunoSEQ multiplex PCR, while the TCRdb copy is restricted to in-frame clones and leaves out a portion. The data contain around 300,000 clones, around 89% of them singletons. Sequencing was done on a sample of peripheral blood. Receptors originate from a woman in her thirties or forties with COVID-19, enrolled during active disease.

The chain has TRBV28 and TRBJ1-1, with D perhaps matching TRBD1 (5 bases). V was pared by 4 bases and J by 2 bases, with 14 bases between. Germline V gene sequence: CDR1 MDHEN, CDR2 SYDVKM. The length of the CDR3 is 15 residues. This CDR3 reads CASSYTQGINTEAFF. The CDR3 DNA sequence: TGTGCCAGCAGTTATACTCAGGGAATCAACACTGAAGCTTTCTTT.

J is TRBJ1-1 and V is TRBV29-1, with 7 nucleotides matching TRBD1. CDR1 SQVTM and CDR2 ANQGSEA come from the germline V gene. The CDR3 length is 11 residues. The V and J ends lost 7 bases and 9 bases, in that order; junction bases with no gene match: 8. Here the CDR3 reads CSASLQGKAFF. DNA of the CDR3: TGCAGCGCTTCCCTACAGGGGAAAGCTTTCTTT.

This chain connects TRBV19 to TRBJ2-7, with 8 bases lining up with TRBD1. V gave up 3 bases and J gave up 0 bases; unmatched junction bases: 13. This CDR3 spans 18 amino acids. CDR1 and CDR2 from the germline V gene are LNHDA and SQIVND (reference sequence). CDR3 nucleotide sequence: TGTGCCAGTAGTATCGCCCCCCCGACAGGGGTTAGCTCCTACGAGCAGTACTTC. It encodes CASSIAPPTGVSSYEQYF.

This chain joins TRBV15 and TRBJ2-2, with D maybe TRBD1 (6 bases). The CDR3 runs 15 residues. Germline-derived CDR1 and CDR2 are LNHNV and YYDKDF (reference sequence). With 8 bases removed from V and 2 bases from J, the gap between germline ends came to 15 bases. The CDR3 spells CATRVGRGNTGELFF. Written as DNA, the CDR3 is TGTGCCACCCGGGTAGGCAGGGGCAACACCGGGGAGCTGTTTTTT.

V usage is TRBV4-2 and J usage is TRBJ1-6; D gene unclear. CDR1 and CDR2 from the germline V gene are LGHNA and YNFKEQ. The CDR3 has 17 residues. Trimming took 0 bases from V and 9 from J, leaving 18 bases between them. This chain's CDR3 is CASSQETRDGEGSPLHF. As DNA, the CDR3 is TGTGCCAGCAGCCAAGAGACGCGGGATGGGGAGGGTTCACCCCTCCACTTT.

The chain recombines TRBV27 with TRBJ1-3, with D maybe TRBD1 (6 bases). V shed 7 bases and J shed 0 bases, with 13 bases lying between them. The CDR3 is made up of 15 amino acids. The germline V gene has CDR1 MNHEY and CDR2 SMNVEV (reference sequence). The CDR3 loop is CASTRGADSGNTIYF. The CDR3 DNA reads as TGTGCCAGCACCCGGGGGGCGGACTCTGGAAACACCATATATTTT.

This clone showed up just once. This chain connects TRBV19 to TRBJ2-2, with a weak D call TRBD2 (5 bases). This CDR3 region has 14 residues. Germline V gene lookup returns CDR1 LNHDA and CDR2 SQIVND (reference sequence). The germline V and J ends were trimmed by 7 bases and 4 bases, with 13 bases remaining between them. The CDR3 DNA reads TGTGCCAGTACCGTAGGTCGGGGCACCGGGGAGCTGTTTTTT. Translation: CASTVGRGTGELFF.

The chain is built from TRBV28 and TRBJ1-3, with 10 bases fitting TRBD1. This CDR3 is 15 amino acids long. Per germline, CDR1 MDHEN and CDR2 SYDVKM. V was pared by 10 bases and J by 8 bases, with 14 bases of the junction left unmatched. CDR3 DNA sequence: TGTGCCACCACGGGACAGGGGCACCGTAGGGACACCATATATTTT. This gives the protein CATTGQGHRRDTIYF. The whole variable domain, filled in from reference TRBV28 and TRBJ1-3, reads DVKVTQSSRYLVKRTGEKVFLECVQDMDHENMFWYRQDPGLGLRLIYFSYDVKMKEKGDIPEGYSVSREKKERFSLILESASTNQTSMYLCATTGQGHRRDTIYFGEGSWLTVV.

This sequence joins TRBV11-2 and TRBJ1-2, with 10 bases matching TRBD1. Looked up from germline, CDR1 is SGHAT and CDR2 is FQNNGV. CDR3 length equals 18 residues. J gave up 1 base and V 4 bases, and 12 bases lay outside the gene matches. The CDR3 is CASSSIVGTGAVNYGYTF. CDR3 sequence (DNA): TGTGCCAGCAGCTCGATCGTGGGGACAGGGGCCGTTAACTATGGCTACACCTTC.

V and J are TRBV4-3 and TRBJ2-1, with 8 bases aligning to TRBD1. CDR1 and CDR2 from the germline V gene are LGHNA and YSLEER. The V and J ends lost 6 bases and 6 bases, in that order; junction bases with no gene match: 10. This CDR3 has 15 amino acids. The CDR3 nucleotides are TGCGCCAGCAGTGTGGACAGGGTGGGGGGCAATGAGCAGTTCTTC. Translation gives CASSVDRVGGNEQFF.

This clone was seen only a few times. Here the CDR3 reads CASSLVTDTYEQYF. The CDR3 coding sequence is TGCGCCAGCAGCTTGGTCACAGACACCTACGAGCAGTACTTC. The chain combines TRBV5-1 with TRBJ2-7; D not certain. CDR1 and CDR2 from the germline V gene are SGHRS and YFSETQ. Between the trimmed V and J ends, which lost 0 bases and 2 bases, there was a span of 9 bases. The length of the CDR3 is 14 residues.

The chain is built from TRBV5-1 and TRBJ1-1, with a tentative D call TRBD1 (5 bases). Per the germline V gene, CDR1 is SGHRS and CDR2 is YFSETQ. The V end lost 2 bases, the J end lost 1 base, and 9 bases lay between the germline ends. This CDR3 comprises 14 residues. The CDR3 DNA reads TGCGCCAGCAGCTTCACAGGAGCGAACACTGAAGCTTTCTTT. It translates to CASSFTGANTEAFF.

The chain employs TRBV10-3 and TRBJ2-7, with 7 bases matching TRBD1. The CDR3 covers 13 residues. J was trimmed by 2 bases and V by 11 bases; bases with no gene match: 9. Looked up from germline, CDR1 is ENHRY and CDR2 is SYGVKD. CDR3: CAFSRDRAYEQYF. In DNA, the CDR3 is TGTGCCTTCTCCCGGGACAGAGCCTACGAGCAGTACTTC.

This chain connects TRBV7-9 to TRBJ2-7, with 8 bases that match TRBD2. The J segment lost 4 bases and the V segment lost 7 bases, leaving 0 bases of the junction unmatched. Per germline, CDR1 SEHNR and CDR2 FQNEAQ (reference sequence). This CDR3 comprises 11 residues. As DNA, the CDR3 is TGTGCCAGCACGGGGGGGTACGAGCAGTACTTC. It translates to CASTGGYEQYF.

The genes are TRBV19 and TRBJ1-3; TRBD1 matches 9 bases. Germline CDR1 reads LNHDA; CDR2 reads SQIVND (reference sequence). The CDR3 is 13 residues long. The J segment lost 6 bases and the V segment lost 7 bases, leaving 4 bases of the junction unmatched. The chain's CDR3 is CASNRQGENTIYF. The CDR3 DNA follows: TGTGCCAGTAACCGACAGGGGGAAAACACCATATATTTT.

This sequence joins TRBV12-3 or TRBV12-4 and TRBJ1-2; a weak D match, TRBD1 (6 bases). Deletions cut 6 bases from V and 4 bases from J, with 12 bases between. This CDR3 spans 13 amino acids. CDR3 in amino acids: CASRYRESYGYTF. The CDR3 DNA reads TGTGCCAGCAGGTACAGGGAGAGCTATGGCTACACCTTC.

This clone was seen a handful of times. The chain couples TRBV9 to TRBJ1-1; 7 nucleotides match TRBD1. The CDR3 spans 14 residues. From germline, CDR1 is SGDLS and CDR2 YYNGEE. The junction had 9 bases not matched to a gene; V was cut back by 5 bases and J by 5 bases. CDR3: CASRTGPIGTEAFF. DNA of the CDR3: TGTGCCAGCAGGACAGGGCCAATTGGAACTGAAGCTTTCTTT.

Only one count was recorded for this clone. The chain joins TRBV11-1 to TRBJ2-5, with D possibly being TRBD2 (5 bases). V dropped 3 bases and J dropped 5 bases, with 10 bases sitting between them. This CDR3 is built from 13 residues. Per the germline V gene, CDR1 is SGHAT and CDR2 is FQDESV (reference sequence). In DNA form, the CDR3 reads TGTGCCAGCAGCTTCGGACTTCGGGAGACCCAGTACTTC. Its translation: CASSFGLRETQYF.

V and J are TRBV7-3 and TRBJ1-4; D uncertain. Per germline, CDR1 SGHTA and CDR2 FQGTGA. V lost 5 bases to trimming and J lost 8 bases, with 15 bases between them. The CDR3 is 14 amino acids. The CDR3 DNA reads as TGTGCCAGCAGCCCCCTGAGGAGTGGCGAAAAACTGTTTTTT. This translates into CASSPLRSGEKLFF.

This clone came up a few times. V and J are TRBV27 and TRBJ2-5, with D perhaps TRBD1 (6 bases). V dropped 0 bases and J dropped 1 base, with 6 bases sitting between them. Per germline, CDR1 MNHEY and CDR2 SMNVEV (reference sequence). This CDR3 has 14 amino acids. The CDR3 nucleotides read TGTGCCAGCAGTTTATCGGACAGCCAAGAGACCCAGTACTTC. Amino acid sequence: CASSLSDSQETQYF.

The chain recombines TRBV27 with TRBJ1-5; D is possibly TRBD1 (5 bases). Germline values: CDR1 MNHEY, CDR2 SMNVEV (reference sequence). The CDR3 contains 14 residues. The V and J ends lost 3 bases and 4 bases respectively, with 10 bases between them. This chain's CDR3 is CASSLTVPNQPQHF. CDR3 DNA: TGTGCCAGCAGTTTGACAGTCCCAAATCAGCCCCAGCATTTT.

V gene TRBV28 combines with J gene TRBJ1-1; the D is unclear. The germline V gene has CDR1 MDHEN and CDR2 SYDVKM. CDR3 length equals 14 residues. V lost 3 bases to trimming and J lost 6 bases, with 14 bases between them. DNA of the CDR3: TGTGCCAGCAGTTTCCCGGGTCCAAGAGCTGAAGCTTTCTTT. Amino acids: CASSFPGPRAEAFF.

This sequence joins TRBV19 and TRBJ1-1; weak D call: TRBD1 (5 bases). The CDR3 sequence is 14 residues long. The V gene lost 5 bases and the J gene lost 1 base, with 11 bases spanning the gap. Germline V CDR1 and CDR2: LNHDA, SQIVND (reference sequence). CDR3 sequence reads: CASSRQITNTEAFF. The CDR3 nucleotides read TGTGCCAGTAGTCGACAGATTACGAACACTGAAGCTTTCTTT.

The rearrangement links TRBV11-2 to TRBJ2-7; 12 bases are a match to TRBD2. In germline, CDR1 is SGHAT, CDR2 FQNNGV. Unmatched junction bases numbered 9, after V lost 5 bases and J lost 1 base. The CDR3 is 17 residues long. CDR3 coding DNA: TGTGCCAGCAGCCGTACTAGCGGGGGGACCTCATCCTACGAGCAGTACTTC. Protein sequence: CASSRTSGGTSSYEQYF.

In its sample, this clone was seen once. The rearrangement joins TRBV11-2 to TRBJ2-1; 13 bases are shared with TRBD2. The CDR3 runs 17 residues. The trim removed 2 bases at V and 9 bases at J, leaving 10 bases unmatched. Germline V gene sequence: CDR1 SGHAT, CDR2 FQNNGV. For the CDR3, the DNA is TGTGCCAGCAGCTTACGCGGACTAGCGGGAGTCGCAGGTGAGCAGTTCTTC. It yields the protein CASSLRGLAGVAGEQFF.

The CDR3 is CASRQDSPTGELFF. In nucleotides, the CDR3 is TGTGCCAGCAGACAAGACAGTCCCACCGGGGAGCTGTTTTTT. This chain joins TRBV7-6 and TRBJ2-2; TRBD1 might be the D (5 bases). CDR3 length: 14 amino acids. Germline CDR1 reads SGHVS; CDR2 reads FNYEAQ. V dropped 6 bases and J dropped 4 bases, with 12 bases sitting between them.

The V and J genes are TRBV2 and TRBJ1-2; D gene uncertain. Per the germline V gene, CDR1 is SNHLY and CDR2 is FYNNEI. The length of the CDR3 is 13 residues. V lost 2 bases, J lost 4 bases, and 8 bases lay in between. CDR3 in amino acids: CASSEPRSYGYTF. As DNA, the CDR3 is TGTGCCAGCAGTGAACCCCGCAGCTATGGCTACACCTTC. Complete variable domain (other parts from reference TRBV2 and TRBJ1-2): EPEVTQTPSHQVTQMGQEVILRCVPISNHLYFYWYRQILGQKVEFLVSFYNNEISEKSEIFDDQFSVERPDGSNFTLKIRSTKLEDSAMYFCASSEPRSYGYTFGSGTRLTVV.

This rearrangement joins TRBV7-2 to TRBJ1-2; possibly TRBD1 for D (5 bases). Germline V gene sequence: CDR1 SGHTA, CDR2 FQGNSA. The CDR3 covers 14 residues. The germline V and J ends were trimmed by 3 bases and 8 bases, with 16 bases remaining between them. CDR3 coding DNA: TGTGCCAGCAGCTTCAGCGAGCAGGGAGGGGGCTACACCTTC. Its translation is CASSFSEQGGGYTF.

This clone was found a few times. V is TRBV9 and J is TRBJ1-5; D call uncertain. The CDR3 covers 15 residues. Germline-derived CDR1 and CDR2 are SGDLS and YYNGEE. Trimming stripped 4 bases from V and 2 bases from J, with 13 bases between. The CDR3 DNA reads TGTGCCAGCAGCTCCGGCGGGGTGGGCAATCAGCCCCAGCATTTT. Protein: CASSSGGVGNQPQHF.

CDR3 bases: TGTGCCAGTAGTCGTTACAATGAGCAGTTCTTC. It translates to CASSRYNEQFF. The V gene is TRBV19, the J gene TRBJ2-1, with D unclear. Germline loops: CDR1 LNHDA, CDR2 SQIVND (reference sequence). The V end was cut by 5 bases, the J end by 4 bases, with 3 bases between. This CDR3 contains 11 residues.

The count of this clone is one. V is TRBV5-6 and J is TRBJ2-1; D gene ambiguous. V was trimmed by 5 bases and J by 1 base, leaving 13 bases between them. The CDR3 sequence is 15 residues long. Per the germline V gene, CDR1 is SGHDT and CDR2 is YYEEEE. DNA of the CDR3: TGTGCCAGCAGATCTCAGCGAATTTCCTACAATGAGCAGTTCTTC. Amino acids: CASRSQRISYNEQFF.

This chain uses TRBV19 with TRBJ1-1; D call uncertain. Trimming removed 7 bases at V and 0 bases at J, with 12 bases between. CDR3 length: 14 residues. Germline CDR1 reads LNHDA; CDR2 reads SQIVND (reference sequence). CDR3 residues: CASTPAALNTEAFF. The CDR3, as DNA: TGTGCCAGTACCCCGGCGGCACTGAACACTGAAGCTTTCTTT.